The rows below give T cell receptor beta chains drawn from one sample of a study of blood T cell repertoires in COVID-19. Some clones are missing from TCRdb's copy, which holds only in-frame ones; the method was immunoSEQ multiplex PCR. The table lists over 100,000 clones, almost 85% of them singletons. Sequences were obtained from peripheral blood. Receptors originate from a middle-aged man with active or convalescent COVID-19. The CDR3 runs from the conserved cysteine through the conserved F or W. The order of the fields is V gene, clone size, CDR3 length, J gene, D gene, CDR3 DNA, CDR3 protein. A D gene is named only where the DNA matches it firmly. Clone size appears in some rows only: once, few, many, or a class for an expanded clone.

v_gene: TRBV30; abundance: NA; len: 13; j_gene: TRBJ1-6; d_gene: NA; CDR3nt: TGTGCCTGGACGCGCAGGGCGAATTCACCCCTCCACTTT; CDR3aa: CAWTRRANSPLHF
v_gene: TRBV3-1/TRBV3-2; abundance: NA; len: 17; j_gene: TRBJ2-4; d_gene: NA; CDR3nt: TGTGCCAGCAGCCGGACAGCCACGGATTTAGCCAAAAACATTCAGTACTTC; CDR3aa: CASSRTATDLAKNIQYF
v_gene: TRBV9; abundance: NA; len: 15; j_gene: TRBJ2-6; d_gene: NA; CDR3nt: TGTGCCAGCAGCGTTGCTCCTACTGGGGCCAACGTCCTGACTTTC; CDR3aa: CASSVAPTGANVLTF
v_gene: TRBV27; abundance: NA; len: 18; j_gene: TRBJ1-1; d_gene: TRBD1; CDR3nt: TGTGCCAGCAGTTTATATATCGGGACAGGGGGCGCAGACACTGAAGCTTTCTTT; CDR3aa: CASSLYIGTGGADTEAFF
v_gene: TRBV6-5; abundance: once; len: 14; j_gene: TRBJ1-1; d_gene: TRBD1; CDR3nt: TGTGCCAGCACCCTAGGACAGGGAGTCACTGAAGCTTTCTTT; CDR3aa: CASTLGQGVTEAFF
v_gene: TRBV30; abundance: NA; len: 13; j_gene: TRBJ2-5; d_gene: NA; CDR3nt: TGTGCCTGGAGTGTTTCCTACCGGGAGACCCAGTACTTC; CDR3aa: CAWSVSYRETQYF
v_gene: TRBV6-5; abundance: NA; len: 15; j_gene: TRBJ1-1; d_gene: TRBD1; CDR3nt: TGTGCCAGCAGCTTCGGACAGGGCCGGAACACTGAAGCTTTCTTT; CDR3aa: CASSFGQGRNTEAFF
v_gene: TRBV9; abundance: NA; len: 14; j_gene: TRBJ2-6; d_gene: NA; CDR3nt: TGTGCCAGCAGCCCCCCTCCTGGGGCCAACGTCCTGACTTTC; CDR3aa: CASSPPPGANVLTF
v_gene: TRBV5-1; abundance: few; len: 14; j_gene: TRBJ1-5; d_gene: TRBD1; CDR3nt: TGCGCCAGCAGCTGGGGGGACAGGGTAGAACCCCAGCATTTT; CDR3aa: CASSWGDRVEPQHF
v_gene: TRBV30; abundance: NA; len: 13; j_gene: TRBJ2-5; d_gene: NA; CDR3nt: TGTGCCTGGTCCCTTGGACGGGAATCGACCCAGTACTTC; CDR3aa: CAWSLGRESTQYF
v_gene: TRBV4-3; abundance: NA; len: 13; j_gene: TRBJ1-4; d_gene: NA; CDR3nt: TGCGCCAGCAGCCAAGATCCGGGGGAAAAACTGTTTTTT; CDR3aa: CASSQDPGEKLFF
v_gene: TRBV6-4; abundance: NA; len: 19; j_gene: TRBJ1-1; d_gene: TRBD1; CDR3nt: TGTGCCAGCAGTGACTGGCGGACACAGGGGGATTACAAGGACACTGAAGCTTTCTTT; CDR3aa: CASSDWRTQGDYKDTEAFF
v_gene: TRBV24-1; abundance: NA; len: 15; j_gene: TRBJ2-7; d_gene: TRBD1; CDR3nt: TGTGCCACATACCGACAGGGGCGGTGCACCTACGAGCAGTACTTC; CDR3aa: CATYRQGRCTYEQYF
v_gene: TRBV4-2; abundance: NA; len: 15; j_gene: TRBJ1-6; d_gene: TRBD1; CDR3nt: TGTGCCAGCAGCCAAGATTTCCAGGGGGCCTCACCCCTCCACTTT; CDR3aa: CASSQDFQGASPLHF
v_gene: TRBV11-2; abundance: NA; len: 15; j_gene: TRBJ2-3; d_gene: TRBD2; CDR3nt: TGTGCCAGCAGCGGAGCGGGAAGGAGCACAGATACGCAGTATTTT; CDR3aa: CASSGAGRSTDTQYF
v_gene: TRBV27; abundance: NA; len: 18; j_gene: TRBJ1-6; d_gene: NA; CDR3nt: TGTGCCAGCTACCCTGCCAGGGGCCCCCTCGGTGTAATTAGTACCCTCCACTTT; CDR3aa: CASYPARGPLGVISTLHF
v_gene: TRBV27; abundance: NA; len: 13; j_gene: TRBJ1-1; d_gene: NA; CDR3nt: TGTGCCAGCAGTAATCTCGACAGGACTGAAGCTTTCTTT; CDR3aa: CASSNLDRTEAFF
v_gene: TRBV12-3/TRBV12-4; abundance: NA; len: 12; j_gene: TRBJ2-7; d_gene: NA; CDR3nt: TGTGCCAGCAGTTTGAGGGTAGCGGAGCAGTACTTC; CDR3aa: CASSLRVAEQYF
v_gene: TRBV27; abundance: NA; len: 14; j_gene: TRBJ2-1; d_gene: NA; CDR3nt: TGTGCCAGCAGTTACGGGGGCTCCTACAATGAGCAGTTCTTC; CDR3aa: CASSYGGSYNEQFF
v_gene: TRBV15; abundance: NA; len: 15; j_gene: TRBJ2-7; d_gene: TRBD1; CDR3nt: TGTGCCACCAGCAGGTCCCGGGACAGGGTCTCCGGGCAGTACTTC; CDR3aa: CATSRSRDRVSGQYF
v_gene: TRBV7-2; abundance: NA; len: 15; j_gene: TRBJ2-1; d_gene: TRBD2; CDR3nt: TGTGCCAGCAGCTTAAGCGGGGGGCTCTACAATGAGCAGTTCTTC; CDR3aa: CASSLSGGLYNEQFF
v_gene: TRBV5-1; abundance: NA; len: 15; j_gene: TRBJ1-4; d_gene: NA; CDR3nt: TGCGCCAGCAGCGCCACAGGGTCAACTAATGAAAAACTGTTTTTT; CDR3aa: CASSATGSTNEKLFF
v_gene: TRBV11-2; abundance: NA; len: 14; j_gene: TRBJ2-7; d_gene: NA; CDR3nt: TGTGCCAGCAGCTTAGACAGGGAAAGCTACGAGCAGTACTTC; CDR3aa: CASSLDRESYEQYF